Following are 32 T cell receptor beta chains from one sample sequenced in a study of blood T cell repertoires in COVID-19. TCRdb keeps only in-frame clones here, not all; method: immunoSEQ multiplex PCR. Of approximately 260,000 clones listed, roughly 87% are singletons. Sequencing used PBMCs or T cells enriched from blood (not recorded which). These receptors were taken from a woman in her twenties or thirties with acute COVID-19.

The chain uses TRBV5-5 and TRBJ1-3; no clear D gene. The CDR3 has 15 amino acids. The ends were cut back, 0 bases at V and 2 bases at J, with 9 bases in the middle. Looked up from germline, CDR1 is SGHKS and CDR2 is YYEKEE (reference sequence). The CDR3 bases are TGTGCCAGCAGCTTGGGGGCCAAAGCTGGAAACACCATATATTTT. It is translated as CASSLGAKAGNTIYF.

The chain links TRBV2 to TRBJ2-3; D is perhaps TRBD1 (5 bases). The ends were cut back, 3 bases at V and 6 bases at J, with 16 bases in the middle. The CDR3 runs to 15 residues. Germline V gives CDR1 SNHLY, CDR2 FYNNEI. CDR3 nucleotides: TGTGCCAGCAGTGAGGCTGGAGTAGGGGCGGATACGCAGTATTTT. Translation: CASSEAGVGADTQYF.

The chain joins TRBV19 to TRBJ1-5; maybe TRBD1 (5 bases). The V end was cut by 10 bases, the J end by 2 bases, with 24 bases between. This CDR3 is 17 amino acids long. CDR1 is LNHDA, CDR2 SQIVND, per germline (reference sequence). The CDR3 DNA follows: TGTGCCACGACAGAGGATAGATTCATGATGCGCAATCAGCCCCAGCATTTT. It codes for CATTEDRFMMRNQPQHF.

The V call is TRBV7-9, the J call TRBJ1-2; D not certain. Trimming left V 8 bases short and J 0 bases short, with 19 bases between. CDR1 is SEHNR, CDR2 FQNEAQ, per germline (reference sequence). The CDR3 has 16 amino acids. The CDR3 bases are TGTGCCAGCGGCGGTCAGCGGAGTCCGGCTAACTATGGCTACACCTTC. The encoded protein is CASGGQRSPANYGYTF.

This chain joins TRBV9 and TRBJ2-1, with D perhaps matching TRBD1 (5 bases). Germline V gene sequence: CDR1 SGDLS, CDR2 YYNGEE. The CDR3 runs 16 residues. V lost 4 bases and J 3 bases, leaving 17 bases between the germline ends. The DNA of the CDR3 is TGTGCCAGCAGCCCCACCCAGGGCCAAGTCTACAATGAGCAGTTCTTC. Translation: CASSPTQGQVYNEQFF.

The gene calls are TRBV5-4 and TRBJ2-1; 11 bases match TRBD2. CDR1 and CDR2 (germline): SGHNT, YYREEE (reference sequence). The CDR3 has 14 residues. V lost 3 bases, J lost 9 bases, and 5 bases stayed unmatched. The CDR3 spells CASSSAGTSGEQFF. As DNA, the CDR3 is TGTGCCAGCAGCTCAGCGGGGACTAGCGGTGAGCAGTTCTTC.

The CDR3 nucleotides are TGTGCCAGCAGCTCCATCACGGGACAGCGAGCTTTCTTT. It encodes CASSSITGQRAFF. The J gene is TRBJ1-1, the V gene TRBV14; TRBD1 matches 7 bases. The CDR3 extends over 13 amino acids. The V and J ends lost 5 bases and 10 bases, in that order; junction bases with no gene match: 10. The V gene's germline CDR1 is SGHDN and CDR2 FVKESK. Complete variable domain (other parts from reference TRBV14 and TRBJ1-1): EAGVTQFPSHSVIEKGQTVTLRCDPISGHDNLYWYRRVMGKEIKFLLHFVKESKQDESGMPNNRFLAERTGGTYSTLKVQPAELEDSGVYFCASSSITGQRAFFGQGTRLTVV.

The CDR3, as DNA: TGTGCTATAGCGGACATAAATCAGCCCCAGCATTTT. As protein: CAIADINQPQHF. The rearrangement links TRBV10-3 to TRBJ1-5; tentative D call: TRBD1 (5 bases). The CDR3 consists of 12 residues. Germline CDR1 ENHRY, CDR2 SYGVKD.

Here the CDR3 reads CSVEGQGWTQYF. The CDR3 DNA sequence: TGCAGCGTTGAGGGACAGGGTTGGACGCAGTATTTT. The chain has TRBV29-1 and TRBJ2-3; TRBD1 agrees at 9 bases. This CDR3 comprises 12 residues. Germline trimming cut 3 bases from V and 9 bases from J; bases unmatched to any gene: 4. Germline-derived CDR1 and CDR2 are SQVTM and ANQGSEA.

The V gene is TRBV10-3, the J gene TRBJ2-1; 9 nucleotides agree with TRBD2. Germline CDR1 reads ENHRY; CDR2 reads SYGVKD. CDR3 size: 15 residues. The J segment lost 9 bases and the V segment lost 7 bases, leaving 13 bases of the junction unmatched. In DNA form, the CDR3 reads TGTGCCATCACTTCCCTGCGGGAGGGCCAAGGTGAGCAGTTCTTC. It yields the protein CAITSLREGQGEQFF.

The rearrangement joins TRBV11-3 to TRBJ2-1; D perhaps matches TRBD2 (6 bases). The germline V and J ends were trimmed by 0 bases and 6 bases, with 15 bases remaining between them. The CDR3 extends over 16 amino acids. Germline V gives CDR1 SGHNT, CDR2 YENEEA. The CDR3 sequence is CASSLDPASAVNEQFF. As DNA, the CDR3 is TGTGCCAGCAGCTTAGATCCCGCTAGCGCGGTCAATGAGCAGTTCTTC.

The chain has TRBV19 and TRBJ1-2; 8 bases fit TRBD1. Germline assignment: CDR1 LNHDA and CDR2 SQIVND (reference sequence). The CDR3 contains 11 residues. Trimming cost V 6 bases and J 6 bases; bases outside gene matches: 0. The CDR3: CASRTGDGYTF. The CDR3, as DNA: TGTGCCAGTAGGACAGGGGATGGCTACACCTTC.

The chain uses TRBV7-9 and TRBJ1-6; D not certain. V lost 2 bases, J lost 0 bases, and 8 bases lay in between. CDR3 length equals 16 residues. Germline CDR1 reads SEHNR; CDR2 reads FQNEAQ (reference sequence). This CDR3 reads CASSLTSVSYNSPLHF. The CDR3 DNA follows: TGTGCCAGCAGCTTAACTTCTGTCTCCTATAATTCACCCCTCCACTTT.

This chain joins TRBV5-1 and TRBJ2-7; D is perhaps TRBD2 (5 bases). CDR3 length: 14 amino acids. Trimming removed 4 bases at V and 3 bases at J, with 14 bases between. Germline lookup yields CDR1 SGHRS and CDR2 YFSETQ. This chain's CDR3 is CASSRTRGDYEQYF. The CDR3, as DNA: TGCGCCAGCAGCCGAACACGGGGTGACTACGAGCAGTACTTC.

The chain uses TRBV6-5 and TRBJ2-5; possibly TRBD1 for D (6 bases). Per germline, CDR1 MNHEY and CDR2 SVGAGI. V was shortened by 9 bases and J by 5 bases, with 16 bases between the two germline ends. The CDR3 is 13 residues long. The CDR3 reads CASNRVGEETQYF. In nucleotides, the CDR3 is TGTGCCAGTAACAGGGTAGGAGAGGAGACCCAGTACTTC.

This clone was picked up one time. This chain uses TRBV18 with TRBJ2-7; possibly TRBD2 for D (6 bases). V was shortened by 6 bases and J by 1 base, with 13 bases between the two germline ends. CDR1 and CDR2 from the germline V gene are KGHSH and LQKENI. The CDR3 length is 14 residues. CDR3 in DNA: TGTGCCAGCTCGCCCCCTAGCGCTTCCTACGAGCAGTACTTC. Residues: CASSPPSASYEQYF.

This chain connects TRBV2 to TRBJ2-5, with 8 bases that match TRBD2. CDR1 is SNHLY and CDR2 is FYNNEI in the germline V gene. The ends lost 5 bases at V and 7 bases at J; junction bases unmatched: 12. This CDR3 spans 15 amino acids. CDR3 sequence: CASSKLRGAIGTQYF. The CDR3 DNA reads as TGTGCCAGCAGTAAACTGCGGGGGGCCATCGGGACCCAGTACTTC.

This chain uses TRBV28 with TRBJ1-1; 9 bases map to TRBD1. The CDR3 is 15 amino acids. Germline V gene sequence: CDR1 MDHEN, CDR2 SYDVKM. The junction had 9 bases not matched to a gene; V was cut back by 5 bases and J by 5 bases. CDR3 sequence: CASSLRGQGETEAFF. CDR3 sequence (DNA): TGTGCCAGCAGTCTAAGGGGACAGGGCGAGACTGAAGCTTTCTTT.

The chain is built from TRBV7-6 and TRBJ1-3, with 9 bases matching TRBD1. The CDR3 is 14 residues long. The junction had 4 bases not matched to a gene; V was cut back by 6 bases and J by 4 bases. Germline V gives CDR1 SGHVS, CDR2 FNYEAQ. Here the CDR3 reads CASSGTGTGNTIYF. The CDR3 bases are TGTGCCAGCAGTGGGACAGGGACGGGAAACACCATATATTTT.

The rearrangement joins TRBV5-4 to TRBJ2-2; 8 bases fit TRBD2. V shed 4 bases, J shed 4 bases, and the junction held 9 bases outside the gene matches. Germline CDR1 and CDR2: SGHNT and YYREEE (reference sequence). This CDR3 is 16 amino acids long. DNA for the CDR3: TGTGCCAGCAGCCCGAGAAGCGGGGGTGTCACCGGGGAGCTGTTTTTT. This gives the protein CASSPRSGGVTGELFF.

The chain is built from TRBV16 and TRBJ1-1; tentative D call: TRBD1 (5 bases). This CDR3 region has 14 residues. From germline, CDR1 is KGHSY and CDR2 FQNENV. Trimming pared 8 bases from V and 5 bases from J, leaving 18 bases between. CDR3 nucleotide sequence: TGTGCCAGCCTCTCCGGGGGGGGATGGACTGAAGCTTTCTTT. This translates into CASLSGGGWTEAFF.

The genes are TRBV28 and TRBJ2-3, with 8 bases matching TRBD1. V dropped 7 bases and J dropped 5; count of bases not matched to a gene: 11. CDR3 length equals 15 residues. Germline-derived CDR1 and CDR2 are MDHEN and SYDVKM. In nucleotides, the CDR3 is TGTGCCAGCAACTACGCGGACAGGGATCAAGATACGCAGTATTTT. Protein sequence: CASNYADRDQDTQYF.

The chain uses TRBV4-1 and TRBJ2-7, with 9 bases fitting TRBD2. Germline CDR1 reads MGHRA; CDR2 reads YSYEKL. The CDR3 covers 17 residues. V lost 1 base to trimming and J lost 2 bases; unmatched junction nucleotides: 9. The DNA for the CDR3 is TGCGCCAGCAGCCAAGGAGTCGGGACTAGCTTCCCCTACGAGCAGTACTTC. Its protein product is CASSQGVGTSFPYEQYF.

Remarks on this clone: One end of the junction is discordant with germline, which a read error may explain. This sequence joins TRBV12-3 or TRBV12-4 and TRBJ2-7; D perhaps matches TRBD2 (5 bases). CDR3 length: 11 amino acids. The CDR3 nucleotides read TGTGCCAGCAGTCTAGCCGGGATTCATCAGTTC. Translation gives CASSLAGIHQF.

V gene TRBV3-1 (or the pseudogene TRBV3-2) combines with J gene TRBJ1-1; TRBD1 matches at 9 bases. V lost 0 bases, J lost 6 bases, and 14 bases stayed unmatched. The germline V gene encodes CDR1 LGHDT and CDR2 YNNKEL (reference sequence). The CDR3 contains 18 residues. CDR3 loop: CASSQDSQGAGVRAEAFF. The CDR3 nucleotides are TGTGCCAGCAGCCAAGATTCACAGGGGGCGGGGGTGAGGGCTGAAGCTTTCTTT.

The chain links TRBV27 to TRBJ1-2, with 7 bases matching TRBD1. Looked up from germline, CDR1 is MNHEY and CDR2 is SMNVEV (reference sequence). Trimming took 6 bases from V and 7 from J; bases not matched to a gene: 14. This CDR3 contains 15 residues. The CDR3 is CASRGTAGGYGGYTF. The DNA of the CDR3 is TGTGCCAGCAGGGGGACCGCAGGGGGTTATGGTGGCTACACCTTC.

This chain links TRBV21-1 with TRBJ1-2. TRBV21-1 is listed as a pseudogene. The CDR3 is 16 amino acids. CDR3 DNA: TGTGCCAGCAGCAAGGTCCGGGGGGCATTTGACTATGGCTACACCTTC. This encodes CASSKVRGAFDYGYTF.

V gene TRBV5-6 combines with J gene TRBJ1-1; a weak D match, TRBD1 (5 bases). This CDR3 comprises 13 residues. CDR1 is SGHDT and CDR2 is YYEEEE in the germline V gene. The V end was cut by 0 bases, the J end by 5 bases, with 8 bases between. DNA for the CDR3: TGTGCCAGCAGCTTGGTGGACACGACTGAAGCTTTCTTT. Its protein product is CASSLVDTTEAFF. Full variable domain (outside the CDR3, taken from reference TRBV5-6 and TRBJ1-1): DAGVTQSPTHLIKTRGQQVTLRCSPKSGHDTVSWYQQALGQGPQFIFQYYEEEERQRGNFPDRFSGHQFPNYSSELNVNALLLGDSALYLCASSLVDTTEAFFGQGTRLTVV.

A remark on this clone: In the same sample, other DNA sequences code for this CDR3. The chain has TRBV7-3 and TRBJ2-7; the match to TRBD2 covers 7 bases. Unmatched junction bases numbered 4, after V lost 2 bases and J lost 0 bases. The CDR3 consists of 15 residues. Per the germline V gene, CDR1 is SGHTA and CDR2 is FQGTGA. The DNA for the CDR3 is TGTGCCAGCAGCTTAGCAGCGGGGCCCTCCTACGAGCAGTACTTC. Protein sequence: CASSLAAGPSYEQYF.

This chain joins TRBV28 and TRBJ1-1; possible D gene TRBD1, 5 bases. The germline V gene encodes CDR1 MDHEN and CDR2 SYDVKM. This CDR3 has 16 amino acids. Between the trimmed V and J ends, which lost 2 bases and 1 base, there was a span of 14 bases. The CDR3 protein is CASSLTSGVGNTEAFF. CDR3 DNA sequence: TGTGCCAGCAGTTTAACCTCGGGGGTTGGGAACACTGAAGCTTTCTTT.

The V gene is TRBV7-3, the J gene TRBJ2-1; 15 nucleotides align to TRBD2. The germline CDR1 and CDR2 sequences are SGHTA and FQGTGA. There are 18 residues in the CDR3. Trimming took 1 base from V and 8 from J; bases not matched to a gene: 9. CDR3 nucleotide sequence: TGTGCCAGCAGCTTAATGATCGGGACTAGCGGGGGGCCACATGAGCAGTTCTTC. This sequence encodes CASSLMIGTSGGPHEQFF.

The V and J genes are TRBV28 and TRBJ2-3; a possible D gene is TRBD2 (5 bases). Trimming stripped 6 bases from V and 3 bases from J, with 13 bases between. CDR3 length: 14 residues. The germline gives CDR1 MDHEN, CDR2 SYDVKM. In DNA form, the CDR3 reads TGTGCCAGCAGGACCGCGATAGCGACAGATACGCAGTATTTT. Its protein is CASRTAIATDTQYF.